Listed below are T cell receptor beta chains from one sample, sequenced in a study of blood T cell repertoires in COVID-19. Produced via immunoSEQ multiplex PCR; TCRdb's table is partial and in-frame only. The table shows fewer than 200,000 clones, with around 84% occurring only once. Sequenced input: peripheral blood. The receptors here all came from a man aged 35-49 years with acute or convalescent COVID-19. Each CDR3 is given with its conserved first and last residue. Each record gives: J gene, V gene, CDR3 protein.

j_call: TRBJ1-1; v_call: TRBV9; cdr3_aa: CASSPGGDTEAFF
j_call: TRBJ2-1; v_call: TRBV5-1; cdr3_aa: CASSVTGGNEQFF
j_call: TRBJ1-2; v_call: TRBV19; cdr3_aa: CASSTGSAGYTF
j_call: TRBJ2-5; v_call: TRBV7-2; cdr3_aa: CASHGTGVVETQYF
j_call: TRBJ1-3; v_call: TRBV7-2; cdr3_aa: CASSFQGRGVSGNTIYF
j_call: TRBJ2-1; v_call: TRBV4-2; cdr3_aa: CASGSLAGGLNEQFF
j_call: TRBJ2-5; v_call: TRBV29-1; cdr3_aa: CSVEGGKETQYF
j_call: TRBJ1-5; v_call: TRBV11-2; cdr3_aa: CASTADRGGQPQHF
j_call: TRBJ2-1; v_call: TRBV2; cdr3_aa: CATTSGGAWEQFF
j_call: TRBJ1-1; v_call: TRBV12-5; cdr3_aa: CASGSQGSTEAFF
j_call: TRBJ2-1; v_call: TRBV7-2; cdr3_aa: CASSPRTGGYNEQFF
j_call: TRBJ2-1; v_call: TRBV11-1; cdr3_aa: CASSLRGYNEQFF
j_call: TRBJ1-6; v_call: TRBV28; cdr3_aa: CASRSDSPLHF
j_call: TRBJ2-5; v_call: TRBV7-3; cdr3_aa: CASRPGTSVQETQYF
j_call: TRBJ2-2; v_call: TRBV28; cdr3_aa: CATFIGTGYTGELFF
j_call: TRBJ2-7; v_call: TRBV7-9; cdr3_aa: CASSLGASEQYF
j_call: TRBJ1-6; v_call: TRBV11-3; cdr3_aa: CASSLSSRGSRNSPLHF
j_call: TRBJ2-3; v_call: TRBV19; cdr3_aa: CGKQGTEGDTQYF
j_call: TRBJ2-1; v_call: TRBV27; cdr3_aa: CASSLGRGTGANEQFF
j_call: TRBJ2-2; v_call: TRBV5-1; cdr3_aa: CASAQREVPGELFF
j_call: TRBJ1-1; v_call: TRBV7-9; cdr3_aa: CASSIDRYTEAFF
j_call: TRBJ1-1; v_call: TRBV2; cdr3_aa: CASSELHRFNTEAFF
j_call: TRBJ1-1; v_call: TRBV5-8; cdr3_aa: CASSLALWPNTEAFF
j_call: TRBJ2-7; v_call: TRBV12-3/TRBV12-4; cdr3_aa: CASSWTGGYEQYF
j_call: TRBJ2-5; v_call: TRBV5-8; cdr3_aa: CASSPLTGLGETQYF
j_call: TRBJ2-1; v_call: TRBV18; cdr3_aa: CASSPPTGGGSYNEQFF
j_call: TRBJ2-1; v_call: TRBV7-9; cdr3_aa: CASSLVGLEQFF
j_call: TRBJ2-5; v_call: TRBV10-3; cdr3_aa: CAIMEGTGGMETQYF
j_call: TRBJ2-5; v_call: TRBV24-1; cdr3_aa: CATSDSRTVLQETQYF
j_call: TRBJ1-1; v_call: TRBV11-3; cdr3_aa: CASSLDRGKTEAFF
j_call: TRBJ2-7; v_call: TRBV25-1; cdr3_aa: CASSDSNYEQYF
j_call: TRBJ2-1; v_call: TRBV5-4; cdr3_aa: CASSLVGASSYNEQFF
j_call: TRBJ1-2; v_call: TRBV5-1; cdr3_aa: CASSSQANNYGYTF
j_call: TRBJ2-7; v_call: TRBV27; cdr3_aa: CASSLDRTIRNEQYF
j_call: TRBJ1-4; v_call: TRBV15; cdr3_aa: CATSREGDREKLFF
j_call: TRBJ1-4; v_call: TRBV5-1; cdr3_aa: CASSLGAGSTNEKLFF
j_call: TRBJ2-1; v_call: TRBV3-1/TRBV3-2; cdr3_aa: CASSQDLTGGINEQFF
j_call: TRBJ1-3; v_call: TRBV7-9; cdr3_aa: CASSPGQTGSGNTIYF
j_call: TRBJ1-2; v_call: TRBV5-6; cdr3_aa: CASSLFRGGYTF
j_call: TRBJ2-2; v_call: TRBV5-6; cdr3_aa: CASSQRTSGIASPGELFF
j_call: TRBJ1-1; v_call: TRBV6-6; cdr3_aa: CASSYSGVETEAFF
j_call: TRBJ2-1; v_call: TRBV6-5; cdr3_aa: CASRGGEQFF
j_call: TRBJ1-5; v_call: TRBV5-1; cdr3_aa: CASSGGGVNQPQHF
j_call: TRBJ1-1; v_call: TRBV3-1/TRBV3-2; cdr3_aa: CASSQVNTEAFF